These T cell receptor beta chains were read from a single sample in a study of control samples from healthy donors and cancer patients. Method: immunoSEQ multiplex PCR; TCRdb's copy keeps in-frame clones and lacks some. This repertoire shows about 160,000 clones, just under 95% found once; its top ten account for about 8.5%. The sequenced sample was blood. These receptors were collected from a woman aged 40 to 49 in good health. Both conserved end residues are part of each CDR3. The D gene is left open where the match is weak. Size is omitted from some rows. Given values are once, few, many or a class for expanded clones.

NA,TRBJ1-1,TRBV7-2,once,TGTGCCAGCAGCTTGGAGGGGGGGGGCACTGAAGCTTTCTTT,CASSLEGGGTEAFF
NA,TRBJ1-2,TRBV19,NA,TGTGCCAGTAGTCCCAGGGTGAATAACTATGGCTACACCTTC,CASSPRVNNYGYTF
NA,TRBJ1-5,TRBV2,NA,TGTGCCAGCTCCCCAGGACAGCATCAGCCCCAGCATTTT,CASSPGQHQPQHF
NA,TRBJ2-6,TRBV5-5,NA,TGTGCCAGCAGCTTGGCCCCAGTTAACCCTGGGGCCAACGTCCTGACTTTC,CASSLAPVNPGANVLTF
TRBD2,TRBJ2-5,TRBV7-9,NA,TGTGCCAGCAGCTTTAGTCCGGGCGGGGGACAAGAGACCCAGTACTTC,CASSFSPGGGQETQYF
NA,TRBJ1-6,TRBV11-2,NA,TGTGCCAGCAGCCACGGGACCGCAAATTCACCCCTCCACTTT,CASSHGTANSPLHF
TRBD2,TRBJ2-5,TRBV4-1,NA,TGCGCCAGCAGCCAAGGACTAGCGGGAGTTGGGAGAGAGACCCAGTACTTC,CASSQGLAGVGRETQYF
NA,TRBJ1-5,TRBV4-3,NA,TGCGCCAGCAGCCAAGGGACTAGCAATCAGCCCCAGCATTTT,CASSQGTSNQPQHF
NA,TRBJ1-1,TRBV6-2/TRBV6-3,NA,TGTGCCAGCAGTTACTTGGTGAACACTGAAGCTTTCTTT,CASSYLVNTEAFF
TRBD2,TRBJ2-2,TRBV19,NA,TGTGCCAGTAGACAAGACCGACTAGCGCCTAGGGGCACCGGGGAGCTGTTTTTT,CASRQDRLAPRGTGELFF
TRBD1,TRBJ1-1,TRBV4-3,NA,TGCGCCAGCAGCCAAGTCATATCCAGGGGGACAGATCCCCCTGAAGCTTTCTTT,CASSQVISRGTDPPEAFF
TRBD2,TRBJ2-1,TRBV19,NA,TGTGCCAGTCGGACTAGCGGGGGGGCTCAGAATGAGCAGTTCTTC,CASRTSGGAQNEQFF
TRBD1,TRBJ1-1,TRBV12-5,NA,TGTGCTAGTGGTTTGGCAGGGGGTAGGGGTACTGAAGCTTTCTTT,CASGLAGGRGTEAFF
TRBD2,TRBJ2-7,TRBV5-1,NA,TGCGCCAGCAGCTCCGGGACTAGCCCTAAGGGAAGCTACGAGCAGTACTTC,CASSSGTSPKGSYEQYF
NA,TRBJ2-1,TRBV27,once,TGTGCCAGCAGTTTGTCGGGGAACTCCTACAATGAGCAGTTCTTC,CASSLSGNSYNEQFF
TRBD1,TRBJ2-3,TRBV9,NA,TGTGCCAGCAGCGGTCAGGGGGCAATAGATACGCAGTATTTT,CASSGQGAIDTQYF
NA,TRBJ2-5,TRBV5-4,NA,TGTGCCAGCAGCCCCAATTCTGGGGACCAGAAGACCCAGTACTTC,CASSPNSGDQKTQYF
TRBD1,TRBJ2-7,TRBV6-5,NA,TGTGCCAGCACCCCCCGGGACAGGGACGTCGACGAGCAGTACTTC,CASTPRDRDVDEQYF
NA,TRBJ1-4,TRBV25-1,NA,TGTGCCAGCAGTGTGGGGGGTGAAAAACTGTTTTTT,CASSVGGEKLFF
NA,TRBJ1-3,TRBV4-3,NA,TGCGCCAGCAGCCAATTTATAAGCTCTGGAAACACCATATATTTT,CASSQFISSGNTIYF
NA,TRBJ2-2,TRBV29-1,once,TGCAGCGTTGATACAGAAAACACCGGGGAGCTGTTTTTT,CSVDTENTGELFF
TRBD1,TRBJ1-4,TRBV28,NA,TGTGCCAGCAGTTGGGGGACAGGTTATGAAAAACTGTTTTTT,CASSWGTGYEKLFF
TRBD1,TRBJ1-2,TRBV10-2,NA,TGCGCCAGCACAGGGGGCCTAGGCTATGGCTACACCTTC,CASTGGLGYGYTF
TRBD2,TRBJ2-1,TRBV29-1,NA,TGCAGCGCCGCAGCGGGAGGGCCGGACAATGAGCAGTTCTTC,CSAAAGGPDNEQFF
NA,TRBJ1-1,TRBV7-2,NA,TGTGCCAGCAGCTTAACGGGTCCGGGGGCCCCTGAAGCTTTCTTT,CASSLTGPGAPEAFF
TRBD1,TRBJ1-2,TRBV4-3,NA,TGCGCCAGCAGCCATACGGACAGGAGGTTTAACTATGGCTACACCTTC,CASSHTDRRFNYGYTF
NA,TRBJ1-5,TRBV7-2,few,TGTGCCAGCAGCTTGAGTGGACCGGGCATTAATCAGCCCCAGCATTTT,CASSLSGPGINQPQHF
NA,TRBJ1-1,TRBV4-3,NA,TGCGCCAGCAGCCACGCAGGGAGAGCTGAAGCTTTCTTT,CASSHAGRAEAFF
TRBD1,TRBJ2-3,TRBV5-1,NA,TGCGCCAGCAGCTTGGTAGGGACAGGGGGCTCGTCAGATACGCAGTATTTT,CASSLVGTGGSSDTQYF
NA,TRBJ1-1,TRBV7-8,NA,TGTGCCAGCAGTTTCCAGGGGATCATGAACACTGAAGCTTTCTTT,CASSFQGIMNTEAFF
NA,TRBJ2-6,TRBV7-9,NA,TGTGCCAGCAGCTTAGCCGTAGGTTACTCTGGGGCCAACGTCCTGACTTTC,CASSLAVGYSGANVLTF
NA,TRBJ2-3,TRBV19,NA,TGTGCCAGTAGTATAGAATCCAAGACCCTAAATACGCAGTATTTT,CASSIESKTLNTQYF
NA,TRBJ2-3,TRBV11-3,NA,TGTGCCAGCAGCTCGGGACTTATTAGCACAGATACGCAGTATTTT,CASSSGLISTDTQYF
NA,TRBJ1-2,TRBV4-1,once,TGCGCCAGCAGCCCGGGGGCAGGACAAGACTATGGCTACACCTTC,CASSPGAGQDYGYTF
NA,TRBJ1-2,TRBV23-1,NA,TGCGCCAGCAGTATCCCCCTGGCAGGGATTTACTATGGCTACACCTTC,CASSIPLAGIYYGYTF
NA,TRBJ2-7,TRBV4-1,once,TGCGCCAGCAGCCAGCATCAACTAGGGACACGGACTTACGAGCAGTACTTC,CASSQHQLGTRTYEQYF
TRBD1,TRBJ2-3,TRBV7-8,NA,TGTGCCAGCAGCCGGGGACAGGGGGGACTAGGTACGCAGTATTTT,CASSRGQGGLGTQYF
TRBD2,TRBJ2-5,TRBV13,NA,TGTGCCAGCAGCTCGGGACTAGCGGGGACTCAAGAGACCCAGTACTTC,CASSSGLAGTQETQYF
TRBD1,TRBJ1-1,TRBV6-6,NA,TGTGCCAGCAGTGACCGGACAGGGAACACTGAAGCTTTCTTT,CASSDRTGNTEAFF
TRBD2,TRBJ2-7,TRBV7-9,NA,TGTGCCAGCAGCTTAGTACCTAGCGGGAGGTACGAGCAGTACTTC,CASSLVPSGRYEQYF
NA,TRBJ1-6,TRBV7-8,NA,TGTGCCAGCAGCTTATCAATACAGGGAAGTTCGTCCAATTCACCCCTCCACTTT,CASSLSIQGSSSNSPLHF
NA,TRBJ2-1,TRBV4-2,NA,TGTGCCAGCAGCCAAGATCCGGGCTCCTACAATGAGCAGTTCTTC,CASSQDPGSYNEQFF
NA,TRBJ1-2,TRBV29-1,NA,TGCAGCGTTGACCCTATACGAGGGTCTGGAGTTGGCTACACCTTC,CSVDPIRGSGVGYTF
NA,TRBJ2-7,TRBV30,NA,TGTGCCTGGCGGAGGGTAGACTACGAGCAGTACTTC,CAWRRVDYEQYF
NA,TRBJ2-7,TRBV5-5,NA,TGTGCCAGCAGCGGGACGGGGCGTTTGTTCTACGAGCAGTACTTC,CASSGTGRLFYEQYF
TRBD1,TRBJ1-1,TRBV7-2,once,TGTGCCAGCAGCCTAAGACAGGGGAGAGTGGCTTTCTTT,CASSLRQGRVAFF
TRBD1,TRBJ1-3,TRBV10-3,NA,TGTGCCATCAGTGAGGGACAGGGAGGGTCTGGAAACACCATATATTTT,CAISEGQGGSGNTIYF